The 15 T cell receptor beta chains below come from one sample, sequenced in a study of shared clonotypes between healthy human individuals. Repertoires were generated with immunoSEQ multiplex PCR, while TCRdb's copy carries only in-frame clones and drops some. The sample yields hundreds of thousands of clones, around 75% seen once. Sequenced input: PBMCs. The receptor set was obtained from a woman aged 40 to 55 in good health. Some clones in this sample may be carry-over from other donors' samples.

The CDR3 reads CASSIAWRTGDYEQYF. CDR3 in DNA: TGTGCCAGTAGTATAGCGTGGCGGACAGGGGACTACGAGCAGTACTTC. The chain carries TRBV19 and TRBJ2-7, with 9 nucleotides matching TRBD1. CDR3 size: 16 residues. Germline CDR1 LNHDA, CDR2 SQIVND (reference sequence). Trimming at V came to 1 base and at J to 3 bases, leaving 7 bases not matched to a gene.

This chain links TRBV18 with TRBJ1-1; a weak D match, TRBD1 (6 bases). V dropped 3 bases and J dropped 6 bases, with 20 bases sitting between them. Germline CDR1 KGHSH, CDR2 LQKENI. The CDR3 is 16 amino acids. The CDR3 sequence: CASSPAQGRGPPEAFF. The CDR3, as DNA: TGTGCCAGCTCACCGGCCCAAGGCAGGGGACCCCCTGAAGCTTTCTTT.

The chain couples TRBV9 to TRBJ2-7; D remains ambiguous. This CDR3 spans 15 amino acids. V dropped 0 bases and J dropped 1 base, with 11 bases sitting between them. Germline CDR1 SGDLS, CDR2 YYNGEE. The CDR3 sequence: CASSVVSPSSYEQYF. CDR3 nucleotide sequence: TGTGCCAGCAGCGTAGTGTCCCCAAGTTCCTACGAGCAGTACTTC.

V and J are TRBV10-3 and TRBJ2-5; D possibly corresponds to TRBD1 (6 bases). Germline values: CDR1 ENHRY, CDR2 SYGVKD. The CDR3 totals 15 residues. Trimming removed 4 bases from V and 1 base from J, with 13 bases in between. CDR3 in amino acids: CAISAIQGFQETQYF. The CDR3 DNA reads as TGTGCCATCAGTGCCATACAGGGATTCCAAGAGACCCAGTACTTC.

The chain links TRBV7-2 to TRBJ1-3, with D hard to call. Germline V CDR1 and CDR2: SGHTA, FQGNSA. The CDR3 runs to 15 residues. Trimming took off 0 bases at V and 2 bases at J, with 8 bases between the two ends. CDR3 nucleotides: TGTGCCAGCAGCTTAGCTGGCGGAACTGGAAACACCATATATTTT. Protein product: CASSLAGGTGNTIYF.

This clone was observed once. J is TRBJ2-7 and V is TRBV7-3, with 8 positions matching TRBD1. CDR1 and CDR2 from the germline V gene are SGHTA and FQGTGA. J gave up 5 bases and V 4 bases, and 4 bases lay outside the gene matches. This CDR3 has 13 residues. The CDR3 loop reads CASSSRTGNEQYF. As DNA, the CDR3 is TGTGCCAGCAGCTCTAGGACAGGGAACGAGCAGTACTTC.

As to this clone: Other DNA sequences in the sample encode the same CDR3. This chain links TRBV5-6 with TRBJ2-3, with 9 nucleotides matching TRBD2. After removal of 2 bases from V and 2 bases from J, the junction contained 3 bases not matched to a gene. Germline assignment: CDR1 SGHDT and CDR2 YYEEEE. CDR3 length equals 15 residues. The CDR3 sequence: CASSLAGGPTDTQYF. DNA of the CDR3: TGTGCCAGCAGCTTAGCGGGAGGACCCACAGATACGCAGTATTTT.

For this clone: The junction departs from the called germline gene at one end, perhaps through a read error. The chain recombines TRBV15 with TRBJ2-3; possibly TRBD2 for D (5 bases). The germline gives CDR1 LNHNV, CDR2 YYDKDF (reference sequence). CDR3 length: 15 amino acids. This CDR3 reads CAISASGTSTDTQYF. As DNA, the CDR3 is TGTGCCATCAGCGCAAGCGGTACCAGCACAGATACGCAGTATTTT.

This sequence joins TRBV6-4 and TRBJ1-2; 8 bases line up with TRBD1. J gave up 8 bases and V 5 bases, and 10 bases lay outside the gene matches. Germline V CDR1 and CDR2: MRHNA, SNTAGT. The CDR3 has 14 amino acids. This CDR3 reads CASSPEDRAGGYTF. The CDR3 DNA reads TGTGCCAGCAGTCCTGAGGACAGGGCGGGCGGCTACACCTTC.

The chain has TRBV28 and TRBJ2-4, with D uncertain. Germline lookup yields CDR1 MDHEN and CDR2 SYDVKM. The CDR3 has 14 amino acids. V was shortened by 7 bases and J by 0 bases, with 10 bases between the two germline ends. The CDR3: CASTPSGAKNIQYF. The CDR3 nucleotides read TGTGCCAGCACCCCCTCGGGAGCCAAAAACATTCAGTACTTC.

The rearrangement links TRBV6-1 to TRBJ1-5, with a possible D match to TRBD1 (6 bases). Deletions cut 3 bases from V and 4 bases from J, with 22 bases between. CDR1 and CDR2 (germline): MNHNS, SASEGT. CDR3 length: 18 amino acids. The CDR3 protein is CASSDSPGHPRRNQPQHF. The CDR3 DNA reads TGTGCCAGCAGTGATTCACCGGGACACCCCAGAAGGAATCAGCCCCAGCATTTT.

This chain connects TRBV7-2 to TRBJ2-1, with D uncertain. This CDR3 has 15 amino acids. Trimming pared 1 base from V and 6 bases from J, leaving 13 bases between. The germline gives CDR1 SGHTA, CDR2 FQGNSA. The CDR3 is CASSLEIQPFNEQFF. DNA for the CDR3: TGTGCCAGCAGCTTAGAGATCCAGCCCTTCAATGAGCAGTTCTTC.

The chain employs TRBV27 and TRBJ2-7; D may correspond to TRBD1 or TRBD2 (5 bases each). Trimming took 0 bases from V and 4 from J, leaving 13 bases between them. The CDR3 extends over 15 amino acids. Germline V gene lookup returns CDR1 MNHEY and CDR2 SMNVEV (reference sequence). The CDR3, as DNA: TGTGCCAGCAGTTTATCGCAGGGTCGGGGATACGAGCAGTACTTC. It yields the protein CASSLSQGRGYEQYF.

The chain is built from TRBV5-5 and TRBJ1-4; D is undetermined. The V and J ends lost 5 bases and 3 bases respectively, with 11 bases between them. This CDR3 contains 14 residues. Germline V CDR1 and CDR2: SGHKS, YYEKEE (reference sequence). As DNA, the CDR3 is TGTGCCAGCAGGAAAGGGCAGGCTAATGAAAAACTGTTTTTT. It is translated as CASRKGQANEKLFF.

The rearrangement joins TRBV9 to TRBJ2-1; 12 nucleotides line up with TRBD2. After removal of 3 bases from V and 9 bases from J, the junction contained 7 bases not matched to a gene. CDR3 length: 15 residues. Germline lookup yields CDR1 SGDLS and CDR2 YYNGEE. CDR3 sequence (DNA): TGTGCCAGCAGCGCCCGGACTAGCGGGATGGGTGAGCAGTTCTTC. It yields the protein CASSARTSGMGEQFF.